This TCR beta chain was documented in a study of a mutant IDH1 vaccine in newly diagnosed glioma. Method: immunoSEQ multiplex PCR; TCRdb's copy keeps in-frame clones and lacks some. The sample includes more than 35,000 clones, under 90% of them seen just once. Of note for this clone: Antigen specificity is unknown.

As for time point: week 35, safety follow-up. A single vaccine dose contained 300 ug of mutant IDH1 20-mer peptide, and topical imiquimod was used with it. This CDR3 has 15 residues. V gene TRBV1 combines with J gene TRBJ1-2; the DNA was not used to check the table's D call, TRBD1. TRBV1 is shown as a pseudogene. The sample here was PBMCs, taken from a glioma patient whose treatment included an IDH1 peptide vaccine. The sequence derives from a woman in her 40s with glioma. Some clones in this sample may be carry-over from other donors' samples. The CDR3 DNA reads TGCACCAGCAGCCAACTCCGGGACAGGGTATATGGCTACACCTTC. Protein product: CTSSQLRDRVYGYTF.